This TCR beta chain is from a study of Graves' ophthalmopathy and Graves' hyperthyroidism (dated by TCRdb to the late 2010s). Describing the broader study: Hyperthyroidism was defined as stable when no progression to ophthalmopathy occurred within 18 months of follow-up. An independent validation cohort was composed of 18 hyperthyroidism patients and about 17 patients who later progressed from hyperthyroidism to ophthalmopathy. T-cell repertoires of thyroid tissue and blood were compared in six hyperthyroidism patients. In total, 135 blood samples were TCR-sequenced: around 42 ophthalmopathy, some 72 hyperthyroidism and roughly 17 hyperthyroidism-to-ophthalmopathy patients. To explore V-J signatures that separate ophthalmopathy from hyperthyroidism, a discovery set of about a hundred patients was enrolled, consisting of fewer than 45 with ophthalmopathy and around 57 with stable hyperthyroidism. After sampling, hyperthyroidism patients received methimazole starting at 30 mg daily, and ophthalmopathy patients received high-dose intravenous methylprednisolone. The study used TCR beta repertoire signatures to distinguish Graves' ophthalmopathy from Graves' hyperthyroidism and to predict progression to ophthalmopathy.

Hyperthyroidism patients were newly diagnosed, were aged 18 to 65 years, and had a disease duration under 2 months. Anyone with other autoimmune diseases, uncontrolled infections, pregnancy or lactation was excluded from the study. Clinical symptoms, serum thyroxine, TRAb, thyroid ultrasound and orbital computed tomography formed the basis of the diagnosis. Trizol reagent was used to extract the total RNA, and its quality was then checked on an Agilent 2100 Bioanalyzer. This clonotype was seen repeatedly, ten times or more. Its antigen is currently not known. Within one base of it there is no much larger clone, and no base qualities were kept. Between the V and J ends, shortened by 5 bases and 5 bases respectively, the junction contains 18 bases. From the cysteine up to the phenylalanine, the CDR3 has a length of 15 residues. CDR3 DNA is the only sequence kept; it has 45 bases, read in frame from the first base.

For repertoire sequencing, TCR beta CDR3 regions were amplified from RNA transcripts. The first round was an RT-PCR using HTBI primers with the Qiagen OneStep RT-PCR kit, and this first round was followed by a second-round multiplex PCR, then size selection and purification. Libraries were sequenced on an Illumina HiSeq2000 using paired-end 100 bp reads. Concerning the study's data processing: SOAPnuke was used to process the reads, removing any read that contained adapters or uncalled bases, had a mean Phred below 15, or lacked an exact match to the constant primer or identifier. COPE v1.2.5 was used to merge high-quality paired reads. Each unique nucleotide sequence was defined as a clonotype, and clonotypes were aligned to IMGT TRB V, D and J references with MiTCR v1.1. Only V-J combinations with frequency above 0.0001 were analysed, covering 98% to 99.2% of repertoires. For each V-J combination, a TCR clonal expansion and chaos score was defined as F50 clonal expansion divided by the chaos observed in the TCRdist matrix. Welch's t-statistics and random forest were used to reduce features to about a dozen V-J combinations, which were fed into a naive Bayes classifier. The similarity between thyroid and blood repertoires was quantified using the Morisita-Horn index. TCRdb passed the public sequencing reads through fastp at Q25 and MiXCR, retaining productive beta sequences. Each CDR3 protein appears once, grouped with its most common genes and DNA. The V and J calls shown here were made by TCRdb, not taken from the authors' results. This sample gives more than 1,000,000 distinct CDR3 sequences in total; about two fifths of them show up just once. Clones ranked in the top ten supply 11% of the sample.

The investigation overall reported the following: No statistical method was used to set the sample size in advance, and the investigators knew which group each participant was assigned to. Most expanded thyroid clonotypes with frequency above 0.001 were also detected in blood, suggesting blood repertoires may reflect the thyroid immune response. In cross-validation, the 13-signature model distinguished ophthalmopathy from stable hyperthyroidism with 85% to 90% sensitivity and around 81% specificity, and in the test set the corresponding values were about 80% and 75%. In validation, the model predicted ophthalmopathy progression with about 71% sensitivity and around 72% specificity; roughly 11 predicted patients were CT-confirmed with GO in a median of roughly 6.8 months.

Sequencing was carried out using peripheral blood or thyroid tissue (not recorded which). The chain is encoded by TRBV12-3 or TRBV12-4 joined to TRBJ2-5, with a tentative D gene TRBD1 over 6 matching bases. The clonotype originates from an adult man with Graves' hyperthyroidism. At the DNA level, the sequence is TGTGCCAGCAGTCCCCAACAGGGTAGGGCGGAGACCCAGTACTTC. It specifies CASSPQQGRAETQYF.